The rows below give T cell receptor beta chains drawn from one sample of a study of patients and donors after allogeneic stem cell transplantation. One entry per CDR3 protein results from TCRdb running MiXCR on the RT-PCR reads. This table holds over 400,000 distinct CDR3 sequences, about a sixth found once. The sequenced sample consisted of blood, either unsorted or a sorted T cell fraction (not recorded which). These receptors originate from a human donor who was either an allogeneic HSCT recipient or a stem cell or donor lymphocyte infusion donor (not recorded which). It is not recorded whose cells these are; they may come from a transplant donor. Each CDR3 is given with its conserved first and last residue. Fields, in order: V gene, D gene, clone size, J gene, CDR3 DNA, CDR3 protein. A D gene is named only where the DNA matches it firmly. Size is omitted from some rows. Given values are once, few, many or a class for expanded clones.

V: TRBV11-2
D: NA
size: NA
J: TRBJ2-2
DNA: TGTGCCAGCAGCCCGAGCCCCCAGGGGCGCCTCCTTAACACCGGGGAGCTGTTTTTT
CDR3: CASSPSPQGRLLNTGELFF

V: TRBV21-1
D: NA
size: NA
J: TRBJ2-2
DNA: TGTGCCAGCCCCAAGTCCGACTCCACATCTTCGAACACCGGGGAGCTGTTTTTT
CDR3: CASPKSDSTSSNTGELFF

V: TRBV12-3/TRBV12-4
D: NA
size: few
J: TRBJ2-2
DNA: TGTGCCAGCACCCATAACCTAGGGTTGTACACCGGGGAGCTGTTTTTT
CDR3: CASTHNLGLYTGELFF

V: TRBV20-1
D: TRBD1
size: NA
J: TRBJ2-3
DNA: TGCAGTGCTAGGGGACAGGGCCACACAGATACGCAGTATTTT
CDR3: CSARGQGHTDTQYF

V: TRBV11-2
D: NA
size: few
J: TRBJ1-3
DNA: TGTGCCAGCAGCTTAAAAAACAGCGACTCTGGAAACACCATATATTTT
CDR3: CASSLKNSDSGNTIYF

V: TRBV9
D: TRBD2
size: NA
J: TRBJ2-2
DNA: TGTGCCAGCAGCCTATCCGGGGGGAGCGGGGGAGTTGGCGGGGAGCTGTTTTTT
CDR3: CASSLSGGSGGVGGELFF

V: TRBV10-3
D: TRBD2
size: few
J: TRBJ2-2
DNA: TGTGCCATCAGTGGGGGGCGGGGGGCCGACACCGGGGAGCTGTTTTTT
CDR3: CAISGGRGADTGELFF

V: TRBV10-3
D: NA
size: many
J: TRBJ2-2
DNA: TGTGCCATCAGTGAGTTCCGGTCCGGCACCGGGGAGCTGTTTTTT
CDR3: CAISEFRSGTGELFF

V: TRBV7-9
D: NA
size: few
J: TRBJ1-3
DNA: TGTGCCAGCAGCTTAAGGGGCTACGGAAACACCATATATTTT
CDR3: CASSLRGYGNTIYF

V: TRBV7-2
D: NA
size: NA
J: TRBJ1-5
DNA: TGTGCCAGCAGCCCGGGCGGGACTAAGAATCAGCCCCAGCATTTT
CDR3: CASSPGGTKNQPQHF

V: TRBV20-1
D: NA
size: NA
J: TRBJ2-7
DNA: TGCAGTGCTAGTTACTACAGGGAGTTCCACCACGAGCAGTACTTC
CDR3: CSASYYREFHHEQYF

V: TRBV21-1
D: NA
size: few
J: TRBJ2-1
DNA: TGTGCCAGCAGTCCCAGCCAGGGAAAAGGCTATGAGCAGTTCTTC
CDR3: CASSPSQGKGYEQFF

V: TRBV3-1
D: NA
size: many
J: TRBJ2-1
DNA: TGTGCCAGCAGCCAAGTGGCCGGGAGAACTGAGCAGTTCTTC
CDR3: CASSQVAGRTEQFF

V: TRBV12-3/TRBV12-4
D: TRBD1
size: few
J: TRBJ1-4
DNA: TGTGCCAGCGGGCTGGGGACAGGGGAAAAACTGTTTTTT
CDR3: CASGLGTGEKLFF

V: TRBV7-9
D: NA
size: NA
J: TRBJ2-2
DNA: TGTGCCAGCAGCGAGAGGCGTGCGGGGGAGCTGTTTTTT
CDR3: CASSERRAGELFF

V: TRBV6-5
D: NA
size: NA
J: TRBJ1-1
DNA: TGTGCCAGCAGTTGGATCCCGACAGGCCTGGGCACTGAAGCTTTCTTT
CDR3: CASSWIPTGLGTEAFF

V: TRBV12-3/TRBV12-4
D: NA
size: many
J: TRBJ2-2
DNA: TGTGCCAGCAGTTTTCCAGGGACCGGGGAGCTGTTTTTT
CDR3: CASSFPGTGELFF

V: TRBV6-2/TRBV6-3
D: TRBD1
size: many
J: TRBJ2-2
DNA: TGTGCCAGCAGACAGGGGACCGGGGAGCTGTTTTTT
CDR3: CASRQGTGELFF

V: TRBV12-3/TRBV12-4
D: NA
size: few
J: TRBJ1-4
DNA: TGTGCCAGCAGTTTCGGGGGGCCTAATGAAAAACTGTTTTTT
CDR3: CASSFGGPNEKLFF

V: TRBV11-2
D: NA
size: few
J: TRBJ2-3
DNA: TGTGCCAGCAGCTCTGGACTCTCACGCACAGATACGCAGTATTTT
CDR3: CASSSGLSRTDTQYF

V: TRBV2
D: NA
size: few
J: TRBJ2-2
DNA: TGTGCCAGCACAACTCCAAACGGACAGACACCCGGGGAGCTGTTTTTT
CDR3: CASTTPNGQTPGELFF

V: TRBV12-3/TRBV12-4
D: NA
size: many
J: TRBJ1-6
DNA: TGTGCCAGCACACTCCGTGGGGGCTCGAGAACACCCCTCCACTTT
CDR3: CASTLRGGSRTPLHF

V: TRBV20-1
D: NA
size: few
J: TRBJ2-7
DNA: TGCAGTGCTAGAAACGACAGGAGGTACGAGCAGTACTTC
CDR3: CSARNDRRYEQYF

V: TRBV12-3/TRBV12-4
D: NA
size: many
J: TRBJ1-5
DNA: TGTGCCAGCAGTTTTAAAGGTCCCAATCAGCCCCAGCATTTT
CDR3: CASSFKGPNQPQHF

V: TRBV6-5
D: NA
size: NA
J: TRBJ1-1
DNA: TGTGCCAGCAGTTACCTAACGACGGGCCCGCGGGTTAACACTGAAGCTTTCTTT
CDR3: CASSYLTTGPRVNTEAFF

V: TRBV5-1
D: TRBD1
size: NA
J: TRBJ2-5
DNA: TGCGCCAGCAGCCCTACGACAGGGCAGGAGACCCAGTACTTC
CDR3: CASSPTTGQETQYF

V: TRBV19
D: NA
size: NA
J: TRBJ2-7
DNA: TGTGCCAGTAGTAGGGAAAAGGGGCTGAGGGAGCAGTACTTC
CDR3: CASSREKGLREQYF